This T cell receptor beta chain stems from a study of blood T cell repertoires in COVID-19. Study details: T cells, B-cell-depleted T cells, or PBMCs provided the cDNA or gDNA that served as material.

Methods used by the authors: How many nucleated cells were present was estimated from reference gene primer amplification. Repertoires were generated with immunoSEQ multiplex PCR, while TCRdb's copy carries only in-frame clones and drops some. V, J and clone size reflect that table, while D and trimming were determined from the DNA. The profile shows approximately 100,000 clones, roughly 76% of them singletons. With V trimmed by 0 bases and J by 5 bases, 3 bases remained unmatched. The CDR3 is 15 amino acids. Germline V gene data show CDR1 as SGDLS and CDR2 as YYNGEE. Input material: peripheral blood. This receptor was taken from a human donor in a cohort sampled during active COVID-19. The rearrangement joins TRBV9 to TRBJ2-2; 8 positions match TRBD1. The CDR3 loop is CASSVGTGKTGELFF. The DNA for the CDR3 is TGTGCCAGCAGCGTAGGGACAGGGAAAACCGGGGAGCTGTTTTTT.